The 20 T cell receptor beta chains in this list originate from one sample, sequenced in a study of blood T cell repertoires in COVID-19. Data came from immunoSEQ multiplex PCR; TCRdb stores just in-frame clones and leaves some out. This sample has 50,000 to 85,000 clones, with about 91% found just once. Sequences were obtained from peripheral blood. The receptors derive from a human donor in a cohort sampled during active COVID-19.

The CDR3 is CASSLRAVGSTDTQYF. Written as DNA, the CDR3 is TGTGCCAGCAGTCTCCGAGCGGTGGGGAGCACAGATACGCAGTATTTT. V gene TRBV28 combines with J gene TRBJ2-3; possible D gene TRBD2, 5 bases. Trimming took 5 bases from V and 0 from J, leaving 15 bases between them. CDR3 length: 16 amino acids. Germline assignment: CDR1 MDHEN and CDR2 SYDVKM.

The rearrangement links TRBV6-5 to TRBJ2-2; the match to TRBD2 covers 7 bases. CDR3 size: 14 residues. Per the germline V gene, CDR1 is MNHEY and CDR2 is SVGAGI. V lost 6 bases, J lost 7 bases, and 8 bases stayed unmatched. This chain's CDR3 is CASSRRGVLGELFF. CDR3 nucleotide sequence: TGTGCCAGCAGCCGCCGGGGGGTTCTCGGGGAGCTGTTTTTT.

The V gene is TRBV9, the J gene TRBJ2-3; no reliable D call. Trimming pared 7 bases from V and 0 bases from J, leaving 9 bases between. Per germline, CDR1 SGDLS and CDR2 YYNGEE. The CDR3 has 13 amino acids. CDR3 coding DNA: TGTGCCAGCTCCAGTCCCAGCACAGATACGCAGTATTTT. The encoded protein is CASSSPSTDTQYF.

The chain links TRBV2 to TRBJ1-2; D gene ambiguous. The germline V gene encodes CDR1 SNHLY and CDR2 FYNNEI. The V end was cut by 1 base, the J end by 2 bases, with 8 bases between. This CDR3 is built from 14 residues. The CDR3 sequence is CASSEGEVNYGYTF. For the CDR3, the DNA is TGTGCCAGCAGTGAAGGCGAAGTAAACTATGGCTACACCTTC.

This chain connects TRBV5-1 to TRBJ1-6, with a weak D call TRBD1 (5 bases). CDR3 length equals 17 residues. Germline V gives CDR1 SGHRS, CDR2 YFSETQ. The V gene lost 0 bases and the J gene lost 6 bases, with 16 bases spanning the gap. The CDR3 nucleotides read TGCGCCAGCAGCTTGGGGACGGCCGCAGGGCGTAATTCACCCCTCCACTTT. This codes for CASSLGTAAGRNSPLHF.

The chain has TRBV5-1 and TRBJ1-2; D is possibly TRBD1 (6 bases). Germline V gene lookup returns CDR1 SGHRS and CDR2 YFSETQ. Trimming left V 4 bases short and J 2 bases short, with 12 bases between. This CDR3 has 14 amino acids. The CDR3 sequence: CASSPTGSNYGYTF. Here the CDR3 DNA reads TGCGCCAGCAGCCCTACAGGGTCAAACTATGGCTACACCTTC.

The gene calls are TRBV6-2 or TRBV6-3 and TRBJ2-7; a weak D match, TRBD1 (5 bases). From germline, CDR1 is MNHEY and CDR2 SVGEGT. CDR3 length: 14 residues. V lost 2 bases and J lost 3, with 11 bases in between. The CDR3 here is CASSYNRKDYEQYF. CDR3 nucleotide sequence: TGTGCCAGCAGTTACAACAGGAAAGACTACGAGCAGTACTTC.

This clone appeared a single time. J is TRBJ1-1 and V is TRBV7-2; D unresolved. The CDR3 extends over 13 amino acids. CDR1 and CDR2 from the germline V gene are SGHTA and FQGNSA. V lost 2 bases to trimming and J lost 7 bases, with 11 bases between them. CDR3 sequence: CASSLIFEGEAFF. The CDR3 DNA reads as TGTGCCAGCAGCTTAATTTTCGAGGGTGAAGCTTTCTTT.

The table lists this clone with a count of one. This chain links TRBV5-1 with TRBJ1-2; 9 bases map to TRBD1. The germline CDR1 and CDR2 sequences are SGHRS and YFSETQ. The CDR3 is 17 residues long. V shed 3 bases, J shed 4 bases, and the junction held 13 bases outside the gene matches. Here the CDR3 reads CASSYRDRVFVSYGYTF. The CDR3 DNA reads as TGCGCCAGCAGCTACCGGGACAGGGTCTTCGTTAGCTATGGCTACACCTTC.

CDR3 in DNA: TGTGCCAGCAGCTTAGATGGCAGGGGGCTGAGTGGCTACACCTTC. Translation: CASSLDGRGLSGYTF. This sequence joins TRBV7-2 and TRBJ1-2, with TRBD1 matching 8 bases. V trimming: 1 base; J trimming: 7 bases; junction bases outside the gene matches: 8. The V gene's germline CDR1 is SGHTA and CDR2 FQGNSA. This CDR3 region has 15 residues. The variable domain in full, with the rest retrieved from reference TRBV7-2 and TRBJ1-2, is GAGVSQSPSNKVTEKGKDVELRCDPISGHTALYWYRQSLGQGLEFLIYFQGNSAPDKSGLPSDRFSAERTGGSVSTLTIQRTQQEDSAVYLCASSLDGRGLSGYTFGSGTRLTVV.

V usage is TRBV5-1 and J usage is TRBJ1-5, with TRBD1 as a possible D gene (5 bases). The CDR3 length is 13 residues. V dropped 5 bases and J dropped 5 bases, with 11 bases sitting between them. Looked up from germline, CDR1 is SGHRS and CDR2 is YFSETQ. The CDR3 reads CASSGGVDQPQHF. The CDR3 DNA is TGCGCCAGCAGTGGGGGGGTCGATCAGCCCCAGCATTTT.

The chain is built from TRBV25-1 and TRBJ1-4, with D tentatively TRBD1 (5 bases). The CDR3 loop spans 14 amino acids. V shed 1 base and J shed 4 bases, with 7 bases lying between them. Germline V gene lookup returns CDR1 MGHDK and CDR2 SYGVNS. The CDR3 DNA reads TGTGCCAGCAGTGAATGGGGGGATAATGAAAAACTGTTTTTT. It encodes CASSEWGDNEKLFF.

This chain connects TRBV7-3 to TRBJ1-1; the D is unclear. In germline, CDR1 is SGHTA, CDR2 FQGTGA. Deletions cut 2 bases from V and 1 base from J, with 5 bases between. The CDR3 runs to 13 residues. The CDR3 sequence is CASSLRQNTEAFF. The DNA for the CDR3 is TGTGCCAGCAGCTTACGACAGAACACTGAAGCTTTCTTT.

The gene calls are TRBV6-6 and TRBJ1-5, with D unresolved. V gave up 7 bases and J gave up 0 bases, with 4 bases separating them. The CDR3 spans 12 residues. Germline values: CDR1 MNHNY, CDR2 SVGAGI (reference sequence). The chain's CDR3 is CASTISNQPQHF. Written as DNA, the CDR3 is TGTGCCAGCACAATTAGCAATCAGCCCCAGCATTTT.

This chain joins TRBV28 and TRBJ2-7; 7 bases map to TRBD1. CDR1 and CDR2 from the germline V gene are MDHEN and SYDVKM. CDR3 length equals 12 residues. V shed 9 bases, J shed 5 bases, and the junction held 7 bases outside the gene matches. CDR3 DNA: TGTGCCAGTCGACAGGGAGTCGACGAGCAGTACTTC. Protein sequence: CASRQGVDEQYF.

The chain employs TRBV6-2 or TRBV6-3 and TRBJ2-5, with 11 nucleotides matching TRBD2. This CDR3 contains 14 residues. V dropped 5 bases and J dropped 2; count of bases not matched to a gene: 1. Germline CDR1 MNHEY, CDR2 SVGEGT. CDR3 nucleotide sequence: TGTGCCAGCAGTGTAGCGGGGGGGCAAGAGACCCAGTACTTC. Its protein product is CASSVAGGQETQYF.

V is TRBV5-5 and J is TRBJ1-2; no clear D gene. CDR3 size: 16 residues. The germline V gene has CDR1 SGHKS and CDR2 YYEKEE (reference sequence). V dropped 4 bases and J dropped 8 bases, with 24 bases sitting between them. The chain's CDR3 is CASSLTPPGETRGYTF. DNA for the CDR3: TGTGCCAGCAGCCTCACACCACCTGGGGAGACTCGCGGCTACACCTTC.

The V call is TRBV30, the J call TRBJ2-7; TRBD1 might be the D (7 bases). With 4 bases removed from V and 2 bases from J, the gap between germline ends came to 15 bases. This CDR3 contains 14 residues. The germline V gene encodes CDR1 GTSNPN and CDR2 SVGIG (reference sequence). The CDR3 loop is CAWTGGTSTYEQYF. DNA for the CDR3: TGTGCCTGGACAGGGGGGACGAGCACCTACGAGCAGTACTTC.

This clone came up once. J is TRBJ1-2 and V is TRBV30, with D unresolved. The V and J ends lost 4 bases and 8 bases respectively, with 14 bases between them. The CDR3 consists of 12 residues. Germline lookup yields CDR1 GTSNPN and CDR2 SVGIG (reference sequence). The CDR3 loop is CAWKLVGTGYTF. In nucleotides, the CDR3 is TGTGCCTGGAAATTAGTGGGCACCGGCTACACCTTC.

CDR3 in amino acids: CASSQAGVGNQPQHF. The CDR3 nucleotides read TGCGCCAGCAGCCAAGCCGGGGTTGGTAATCAGCCCCAGCATTTT. The V call is TRBV4-1, the J call TRBJ1-5; D gene unclear. V shed 1 base and J shed 4 bases, with 11 bases lying between them. CDR3 length equals 15 residues. Germline CDR1 is MGHRA and CDR2 is YSYEKL.